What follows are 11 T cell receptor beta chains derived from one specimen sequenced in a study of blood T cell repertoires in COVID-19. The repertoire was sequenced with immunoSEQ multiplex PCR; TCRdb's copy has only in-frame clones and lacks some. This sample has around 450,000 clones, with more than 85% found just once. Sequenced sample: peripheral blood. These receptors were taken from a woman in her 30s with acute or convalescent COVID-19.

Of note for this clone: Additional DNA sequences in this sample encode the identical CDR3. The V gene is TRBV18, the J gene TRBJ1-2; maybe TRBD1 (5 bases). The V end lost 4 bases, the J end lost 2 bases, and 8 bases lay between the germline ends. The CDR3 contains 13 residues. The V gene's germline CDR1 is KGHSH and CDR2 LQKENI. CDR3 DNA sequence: TGTGCCAGCTCACTGGACAAGAACTATGGCTACACCTTC. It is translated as CASSLDKNYGYTF.

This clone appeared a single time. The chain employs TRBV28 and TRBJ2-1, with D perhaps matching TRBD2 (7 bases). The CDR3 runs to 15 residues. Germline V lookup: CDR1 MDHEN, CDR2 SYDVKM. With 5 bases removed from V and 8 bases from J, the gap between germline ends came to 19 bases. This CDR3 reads CASSPRGSGGDEQFF. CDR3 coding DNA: TGTGCCAGCAGTCCCCGGGGGTCGGGGGGCGATGAGCAGTTCTTC.

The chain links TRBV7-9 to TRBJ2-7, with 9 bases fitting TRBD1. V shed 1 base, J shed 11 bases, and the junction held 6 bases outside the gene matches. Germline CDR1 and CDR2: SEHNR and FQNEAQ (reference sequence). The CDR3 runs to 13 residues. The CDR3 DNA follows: TGTGCCAGCAGCTTAGTAGGGACAGGGCCCAAGTACTTC. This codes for CASSLVGTGPKYF.

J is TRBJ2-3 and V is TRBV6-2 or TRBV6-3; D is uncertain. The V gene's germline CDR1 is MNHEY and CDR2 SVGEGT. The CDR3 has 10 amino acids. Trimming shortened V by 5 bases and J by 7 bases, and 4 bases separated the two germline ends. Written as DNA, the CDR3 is TGTGCCAGCAGTGGCAATACGCAGTATTTT. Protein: CASSGNTQYF.

The CDR3 DNA reads as TGTGCCAGCAGCGTAGCTACCGGACAGGGTACAGATACGCAGTATTTT. Translation gives CASSVATGQGTDTQYF. V usage is TRBV9 and J usage is TRBJ2-3; 8 bases align to TRBD1. This CDR3 is built from 16 residues. Looked up from germline, CDR1 is SGDLS and CDR2 is YYNGEE. Trimming cost V 0 bases and J 3 bases; bases outside gene matches: 6. Using reference TRBV9 and TRBJ2-3 for the parts outside the CDR3, the full variable domain is DSGVTQTPKHLITATGQRVTLRCSPRSGDLSVYWYQQSLDQGLQFLIQYYNGEERAKGNILERFSAQQFPDLHSELNLSSLELGDSALYFCASSVATGQGTDTQYFGPGTRLTVL.

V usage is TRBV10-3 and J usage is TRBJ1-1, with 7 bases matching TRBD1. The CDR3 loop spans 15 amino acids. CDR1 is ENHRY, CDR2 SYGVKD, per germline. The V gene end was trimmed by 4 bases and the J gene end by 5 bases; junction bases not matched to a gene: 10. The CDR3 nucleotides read TGTGCCATCAGTGCGACAGGGCGTCAGGAGACTGAAGCTTTCTTT. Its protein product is CAISATGRQETEAFF.

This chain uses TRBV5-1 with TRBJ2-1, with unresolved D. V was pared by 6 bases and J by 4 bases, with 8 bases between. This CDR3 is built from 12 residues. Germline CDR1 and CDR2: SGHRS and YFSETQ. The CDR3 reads CASTKTYNEQFF. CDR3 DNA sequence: TGCGCCAGCACAAAGACATACAATGAGCAGTTCTTC.

CDR3 protein: CASSLAPVQGRSPLHF. Written as DNA, the CDR3 is TGTGCCAGCAGCTTGGCGCCGGTACAGGGTAGATCACCCCTCCACTTT. V usage is TRBV5-4 and J usage is TRBJ1-6; tentatively, D is TRBD1 (6 bases). Looked up from germline, CDR1 is SGHNT and CDR2 is YYREEE (reference sequence). This CDR3 contains 16 residues. The V end was cut by 0 bases, the J end by 10 bases, with 17 bases between.

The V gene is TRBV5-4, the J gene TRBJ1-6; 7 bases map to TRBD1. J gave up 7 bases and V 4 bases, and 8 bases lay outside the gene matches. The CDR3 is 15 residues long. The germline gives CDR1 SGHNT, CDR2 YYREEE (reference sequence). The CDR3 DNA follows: TGTGCCAGCAGCACTACAGGGGATACGAATTCACCCCTCCACTTT. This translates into CASSTTGDTNSPLHF.

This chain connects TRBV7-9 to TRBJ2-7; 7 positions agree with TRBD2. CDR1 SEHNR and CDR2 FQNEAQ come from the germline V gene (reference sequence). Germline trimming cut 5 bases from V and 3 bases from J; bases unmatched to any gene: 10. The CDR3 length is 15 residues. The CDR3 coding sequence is TGTGCCAGCAGCCTGGAGGAGCGGGGAGTCTACGAGCAGTACTTC. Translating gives CASSLEERGVYEQYF.

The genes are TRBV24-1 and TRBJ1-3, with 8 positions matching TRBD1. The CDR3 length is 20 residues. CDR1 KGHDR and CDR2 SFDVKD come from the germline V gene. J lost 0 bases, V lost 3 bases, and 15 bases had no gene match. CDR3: CATSDRVVGTGTNSGNTIYF. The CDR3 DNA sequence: TGTGCCACCAGTGATAGGGTTGTGGGGACAGGAACAAACTCTGGAAACACCATATATTTT.